A selection of T cell receptor beta chains follows, all from one sample in a study of immune evolution from preneoplasia to lung adenocarcinoma. The method was immunoSEQ multiplex PCR; TCRdb's version includes in-frame clones alone and lacks a portion of them. The sample carries approximately 5,800 clones, more than 60% recorded once. The source material was FFPE adjacent normal lung tissue. These receptors all stem from a person aged 70 to 79 with lung adenocarcinoma. The CDR3 runs from the conserved cysteine through the conserved F or W. D genes are given only for firm matches. Some rows mark clone size as missing; the rest say once, few, many or name a class of expanded clone.

CDR3nt	CDR3aa	abundance	v_gene	j_gene	d_gene
TGTGCCAGCAGCGCTAATGTGAGGGGGGGCTATGGCTACACCTTC	CASSANVRGGYGYTF	-	TRBV9	TRBJ1-2	-
TGTGCCAGCAGCCCTAGCAGGGGAAACATCGAGCAGTACTTC	CASSPSRGNIEQYF	few	TRBV11-3	TRBJ2-7	-
TGTGCCAGCCATGACGACAGGGAAGATGGCTACACCTTC	CASHDDREDGYTF	-	TRBV6-6	TRBJ1-2	TRBD1
TGCAGCGTTATCCGGGACGATCCCAGGGAGCAGTACTTC	CSVIRDDPREQYF	-	TRBV29-1	TRBJ2-7	-
TGTGCCAGCAGCCGACAGAACAATCAGCCCCAGCATTTT	CASSRQNNQPQHF	-	TRBV6-1	TRBJ1-5	-
TGCGCCAGCAGCGCTGGGACTAGCCAGACCTACAATGAGCAGTTCTTC	CASSAGTSQTYNEQFF	-	TRBV5-1	TRBJ2-1	TRBD2
TGTGCCAGCATGAAGGGCACGGCCAAAAACATTCAGTACTTC	CASMKGTAKNIQYF	-	TRBV6-1	TRBJ2-4	-
TGTGCCTGGAGTCCGGGGATCAGCTCCTACGAGCAGTACTTC	CAWSPGISSYEQYF	-	TRBV30	TRBJ2-7	-
TGCGCCAGCAGCAACCATCAAACACAGGGTTGGAGCTATGGCTACACCTTC	CASSNHQTQGWSYGYTF	-	TRBV5-1	TRBJ1-2	-
TGTGCCAGCAGATCCGGGGCCCGAGAGACCCAGTACTTC	CASRSGARETQYF	few	TRBV28	TRBJ2-5	-
TGTGCCAGCGGCGGACAGAATTCCTACGAGCAGTACTTC	CASGGQNSYEQYF	-	TRBV6-1	TRBJ2-7	-
TGTGCCTGGAGCGCTACACTCGGGACGGCCTCCTTCACTAGCTCCTACGAGCAGTACTTC	CAWSATLGTASFTSSYEQYF	-	TRBV30	TRBJ2-7	-
TGTGCCAGCGGAACACAAGGCTATGGTGAAAAACTGTTTTTT	CASGTQGYGEKLFF	few	TRBV11-2	TRBJ1-4	-
TGTGCCAGCAGCGAAGACAGTAGCTCCTACGAGCAGTACTTC	CASSEDSSSYEQYF	-	TRBV6-1	TRBJ2-7	-
TGTGCCAGCAGTCTGTGGGCCGGCACAGATACGCAGTATTTT	CASSLWAGTDTQYF	-	TRBV6-5	TRBJ2-3	-
TGTGCCAGCAGGGACAGGGGTTTCGGAAACACCATATATTTT	CASRDRGFGNTIYF	-	TRBV7-2	TRBJ1-3	TRBD1
TGCGCCAGCGAGAGGGGGGGAGACACTGAAGCTTTCTTT	CASERGGDTEAFF	-	TRBV10-2	TRBJ1-1	-
TGTGCCTCCGGGGAACAGTCGGGCTACACCTTC	CASGEQSGYTF	-	TRBV10-3	TRBJ1-2	-
TGTGCCAGCAGCCCCTGGAGCGGGGGTGGCACAGATACGCAGTATTTT	CASSPWSGGGTDTQYF	few	TRBV9	TRBJ2-3	TRBD2
TGTGCCAGCAGCTTAGCGTCAGGTTACTACGAGCAGTACTTC	CASSLASGYYEQYF	-	TRBV7-2	TRBJ2-7	-
TGTGCCATCAGTGAGTCTAGACTAGCGGCATCCTACGAGCAGTACTTC	CAISESRLAASYEQYF	-	TRBV10-3	TRBJ2-7	TRBD2
TGTGCCAGCTCACCAATTCAGGACCCCAATCAGCCCCAGCATTTT	CASSPIQDPNQPQHF	-	TRBV18	TRBJ1-5	-
TGCGCCAGCAGCCGAGACAGGGCATTAGGCTATGGCTACACCTTC	CASSRDRALGYGYTF	once	TRBV4-1	TRBJ1-2	TRBD1
TGTGCCAGAAGTTTGGACAGGGTGAGGATTTGTGAGCAGTTCTTC	CARSLDRVRICEQFF	-	TRBV5-3	TRBJ2-1	TRBD1
TGTGCCAGCAGTTACCAGTTTGACACTGAAGCTTTCTTT	CASSYQFDTEAFF	-	TRBV6-6	TRBJ1-1	-
TGTGCCTGGAGTGGCAATTCACCCCTCCACTTT	CAWSGNSPLHF	-	TRBV30	TRBJ1-6	-
TGTGCCAGCAGCCGGGGGGGGCCCCAGAGCTCCTACAATGAGCAGTTCTTC	CASSRGGPQSSYNEQFF	-	TRBV4-2	TRBJ2-1	-
TGTGCCAGCAGCTTGGAATCAAGCGGGAGGGTTGATGAGCAGTTCTTC	CASSLESSGRVDEQFF	-	TRBV5-8	TRBJ2-1	TRBD2
TGCGCCAGCAGCTTGGACGGGATGAACACTGAAGCTTTCTTT	CASSLDGMNTEAFF	-	TRBV5-1	TRBJ1-1	-
TGTGCCTGGGACCTCGGATACCAAGAGACCCAGTACTTC	CAWDLGYQETQYF	-	TRBV30	TRBJ2-5	-
TGTGCCATCAGAGGAGTCGGCGCTGGAAACACCATATATTTT	CAIRGVGAGNTIYF	-	TRBV10-3	TRBJ1-3	-
TGTGCCTGGAGCCTGCCTAGGAGGACTGAAGCTTTCTTT	CAWSLPRRTEAFF	-	TRBV30	TRBJ1-1	-
TGTGCCATCAGTGAGGGGGGGCGAGACACCGGGGAGCTGTTTTTT	CAISEGGRDTGELFF	once	TRBV10-3	TRBJ2-2	-
TGTGCCAGCGGGAGGGGCGACACCGGGGAGCTGTTTTTT	CASGRGDTGELFF	-	TRBV28	TRBJ2-2	TRBD2